This entry is about one T cell receptor beta chain. No antigen is known for it. Partitioning of CD4+ cells yielded a CD45RA+ naive subset and a CD45RA-negative memory subset. These data belong to a study of shared clonotypes between healthy human individuals. Study details: For every donor, three CD4 naive, three CD4 memory, two CD8 naive and one CD8 memory plates were used.

Generated by immunoSEQ multiplex PCR, the TCRdb table keeps only in-frame clones and is missing some. This table has around 510,000 clones, around 95% appearing once. General study results and limits: A handful of donors held approximately 5% of naive CD4 clonotypes in common.

This TCR derives from a woman aged 30 to 39 in good health. Material: naive CD4+ T cells sorted from blood. This sample's subset: CD45RA+ positively selected.

The CDR3 protein is CASSPEAGTDSRYEQYF. In DNA form, the CDR3 reads TGCGCCAGCAGCCCTGAAGCCGGGACAGATAGCCGCTACGAGCAGTACTTC. The rearrangement links TRBV4-1 to TRBJ2-7; 7 nucleotides align to TRBD1. The ends lost 4 bases at V and 3 bases at J; junction bases unmatched: 15. Germline CDR1 MGHRA, CDR2 YSYEKL. CDR3 length equals 17 residues.